The 13 T cell receptor beta chains below come from one sample, sequenced in a study of post-analysis software for immune sequencing data. Study-wide results and caveats: Patients had higher frequencies than controls of about 5 TRBV segments, including TRBV5-6, TRBV5-1 and TRBV20-1.

Each TCR beta cDNA library carried unique molecular identifiers. TCRdb re-analysed the PCR reads in MiXCR, keeping a single row per CDR3 protein. The table has 180,000 or so distinct CDR3 sequences, 29% seen once. These receptors' antigens are unknown. The specimen sequenced was blood. The receptors were sampled from a girl aged 2 to 17 with multiple sclerosis.

This chain uses TRBV20-1 with TRBJ2-5; TRBD2 aligns across 9 bases. After removal of 6 bases from V and 1 base from J, the junction contained 6 bases not matched to a gene. Germline V gene sequence: CDR1 DFQATT, CDR2 SNEGSKA (reference sequence). This CDR3 contains 14 residues. CDR3 nucleotides: TGCAGTGCGCTACTAGCGGGTAGCCAAGAGACCCAGTACTTC. This sequence encodes CSALLAGSQETQYF.

The chain joins TRBV30 to TRBJ1-3; 11 positions match TRBD1. This CDR3 region has 14 residues. The V and J ends lost 5 bases and 0 bases, in that order; junction bases with no gene match: 0. Germline loops: CDR1 GTSNPN, CDR2 SVGIG (reference sequence). The CDR3 loop reads CAWGTGGSGNTIYF. DNA for the CDR3: TGTGCCTGGGGGACAGGGGGCTCTGGAAACACCATATATTTT.

This clonotype was observed a few times. V usage is TRBV28 and J usage is TRBJ1-1, with 8 bases that match TRBD1. The CDR3 loop spans 17 amino acids. Germline V lookup: CDR1 MDHEN, CDR2 SYDVKM. With V trimmed by 6 bases and J by 1 base, 13 bases remained unmatched. CDR3 sequence (DNA): TGTGCCAGCAGGACTACAGGGGGGATTCTGGCGAACACTGAAGCTTTCTTT. This encodes CASRTTGGILANTEAFF.

CDR3 region: CASSPYGSTQYF. Written as DNA, the CDR3 is TGTGCCAGCTCACCGTATGGTTCTACGCAGTATTTT. The chain carries TRBV18 and TRBJ2-3; D ambiguous. The CDR3 loop spans 12 amino acids. The ends were cut back, 3 bases at V and 8 bases at J, with 9 bases in the middle. Germline V lookup: CDR1 KGHSH, CDR2 LQKENI.

This clonotype was recorded many times. The chain is built from TRBV6-5 and TRBJ2-5, with D maybe TRBD1 (6 bases). The germline V and J ends were trimmed by 2 bases and 4 bases, with 14 bases remaining between them. Germline V gives CDR1 MNHEY, CDR2 SVGAGI. The CDR3 is 15 amino acids. In DNA, the CDR3 is TGTGCCAGCAGTTACGGGGACACCACGGGAGAGACCCAGTACTTC. Its translation is CASSYGDTTGETQYF.

On this clonotype itself: A clone one base away is much larger, so this may be a read error. V usage is TRBV5-1 and J usage is TRBJ2-7; D is unresolved. This CDR3 is 14 amino acids long. Trimming removed 10 bases at V and 4 bases at J, with 21 bases between. CDR1 and CDR2 (germline): SGHRS, YFSETQ. The CDR3 region has the DNA TGCGCCGGCTCTCCTTCTGGGGTTCTTTACGAGCAGTACTTC. Translated, it gives CAGSPSGVLYEQYF. The full variable domain, rest sourced from reference TRBV5-1 and TRBJ2-7, is KAGVTQTPRYLIKTRGQQVTLSCSPISGHRSVSWYQQTPGQGLQFLFEYFSETQRNKGNFPGRFSGRQFSNSRSEMNVSTLELGDSALYLCAGSPSGVLYEQYFGPGTRLTVT.

There are a few counts of this clonotype. The chain employs TRBV6-5 and TRBJ2-2; D ambiguous. Germline CDR1 is MNHEY and CDR2 is SVGAGI. CDR3 size: 14 residues. The V gene lost 4 bases and the J gene lost 2 bases, with 8 bases spanning the gap. The CDR3 spells CASSLDHNTGELFF. The CDR3 nucleotides read TGTGCCAGCAGTTTAGATCATAACACCGGGGAGCTGTTTTTT.

This clonotype has ten or more counts. The CDR3 sequence is CASSSLRGGAYEQYF. CDR3 nucleotides: TGCGCCAGCAGCTCGTTACGAGGGGGGGCGTACGAGCAGTACTTC. The rearrangement links TRBV5-1 to TRBJ2-7; D possibly corresponds to TRBD2 (7 bases). V lost 3 bases to trimming and J lost 4 bases, with 17 bases between them. Germline CDR1 is SGHRS and CDR2 is YFSETQ. The CDR3 loop spans 15 amino acids.

To note about this clonotype: A much larger clonotype is one base distant, so this may be a read error. The DNA for the CDR3 is TGTGCCAGCAGTTTAACGGGTTCACCCCCCCACTTT. Its translation: CASSLTGSPPHF. V gene TRBV27 combines with J gene TRBJ1-6; no reliable D call. Germline V gene lookup returns CDR1 MNHEY and CDR2 SMNVEV (reference sequence). There are 12 residues in the CDR3.

As regards this clonotype: This likely comes from a read error, as the CDR3 has no conserved phenylalanine or tryptophan at its end. V and J are TRBV4-1 and TRBJ2-5, with TRBD2 identical over 7 bases. Germline loops: CDR1 MGHRA, CDR2 YSYEKL. This CDR3 comprises 13 residues. The ends lost 3 bases at V and 3 bases at J; junction bases unmatched: 1. The CDR3 sequence: CASSQLAEETQYS. The CDR3, as DNA: TGCGCCAGCAGCCAGCTAGCGGAAGAGACCCAGTACTCC.

This chain joins TRBV11-3 and TRBJ2-7; 7 bases map to TRBD2. The J call could be wrong; TRBJ2-5 is a better fit for the DNA end. This CDR3 is 14 amino acids long. Germline V gives CDR1 SGHNT, CDR2 YENEEA. The CDR3 coding sequence is TGTGCCAGCAGCTTAGGGTGGGGAGGGGAGACCCAGTACTTC. Amino acids: CASSLGWGGETQYF.

The rearrangement links TRBV5-1 to TRBJ2-3; D perhaps matches TRBD1 (5 bases). Trimming took 7 bases from V and 3 from J, leaving 24 bases between them. Per germline, CDR1 SGHRS and CDR2 YFSETQ. The CDR3 spans 17 residues. The CDR3 protein is CASSALGRKGRTDTQYF. The CDR3 bases are TGCGCCAGCTCCGCGCTGGGGCGGAAGGGCCGAACAGATACGCAGTATTTT.

As concerns this clonotype: The junction shows a germline mismatch at one end, possibly a read error. The genes are TRBV6-5 and TRBJ1-3, with TRBD1 matching 7 bases. Germline V gene data show CDR1 as MNHEY and CDR2 as SVGAGI. CDR3 length equals 19 residues. Here the CDR3 reads CASSYSGQRITYSGNSIYF. The CDR3 region has the DNA TGTGCCAGCAGTTACTCGGGACAGAGAATCACCTACTCTGGAAACAGCATATATTTT.